The T cell receptor beta chain described here comes from a study of T cells in localized non-small cell lung cancer. Study-wide results and caveats: Sequencing was restricted to one tumor region; therefore, heterogeneity remains possible. For the top 100 tumor clones, a median approximately 50 also appeared in adjacent lung. Uninvolved adjacent lung showed higher T cell clonality than tumor.

The CDR3 consists of 16 residues. After removal of 5 bases from V and 2 bases from J, the junction contained 9 bases not matched to a gene. CDR1 LNHDA and CDR2 SQIVND come from the germline V gene (reference sequence). Concerning this clone: Its target is unknown.

Profiling relied on immunoSEQ multiplex PCR, and the TCRdb table lists in-frame clones only, not all of them. The sample includes more than 750 clones, 30% to 40% of them seen just once. The chain joins TRBV19 to TRBJ2-3, with 8 bases identical to TRBD1. This sequence was found in a male donor older than 55 with stage II lung adenocarcinoma. The source was normal lung tissue next to the tumor, collected before any cancer treatment. DNA for the CDR3: TGTGCCAGTAGTCTGGGACAGGCAATTTCCACAGATACGCAGTATTTT. It is translated as CASSLGQAISTDTQYF.